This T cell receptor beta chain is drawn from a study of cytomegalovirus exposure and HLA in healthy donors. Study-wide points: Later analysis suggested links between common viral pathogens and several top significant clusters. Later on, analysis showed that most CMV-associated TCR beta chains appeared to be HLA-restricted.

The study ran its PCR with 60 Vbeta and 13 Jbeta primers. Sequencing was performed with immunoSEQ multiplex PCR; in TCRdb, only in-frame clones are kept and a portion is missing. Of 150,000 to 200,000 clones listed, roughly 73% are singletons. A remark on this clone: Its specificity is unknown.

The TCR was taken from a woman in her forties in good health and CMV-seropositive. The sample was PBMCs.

This CDR3 is CASSFMIPGLAVDSTDTQYF. In DNA, the CDR3 is TGCGCCAGCAGCTTCATGATCCCGGGACTAGCGGTTGATAGCACAGATACGCAGTATTTT. The genes are TRBV5-1 and TRBJ2-3, with 11 bases identical to TRBD2. Per the germline V gene, CDR1 is SGHRS and CDR2 is YFSETQ. The junction had 14 bases not matched to a gene; V was cut back by 2 bases and J by 0 bases. The CDR3 totals 20 residues.